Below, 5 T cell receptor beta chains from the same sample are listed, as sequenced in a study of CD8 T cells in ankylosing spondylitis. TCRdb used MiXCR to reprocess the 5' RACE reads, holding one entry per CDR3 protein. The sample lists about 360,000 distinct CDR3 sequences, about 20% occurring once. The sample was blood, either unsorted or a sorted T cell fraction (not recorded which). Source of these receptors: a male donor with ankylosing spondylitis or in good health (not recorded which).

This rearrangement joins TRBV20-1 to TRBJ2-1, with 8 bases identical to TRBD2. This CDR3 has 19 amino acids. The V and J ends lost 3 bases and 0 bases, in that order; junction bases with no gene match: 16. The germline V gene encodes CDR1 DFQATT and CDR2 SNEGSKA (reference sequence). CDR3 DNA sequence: TGCAGTGCTAGCAGACTAGCGTGGGGGCCCCAAAGCTCCTACAATGAGCAGTTCTTC. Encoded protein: CSASRLAWGPQSSYNEQFF.

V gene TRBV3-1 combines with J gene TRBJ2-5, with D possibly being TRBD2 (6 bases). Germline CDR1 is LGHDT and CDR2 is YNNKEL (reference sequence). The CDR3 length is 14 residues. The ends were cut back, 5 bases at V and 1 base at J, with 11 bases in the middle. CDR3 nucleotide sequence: TGTGCCAGCAGCGAACCGGGACTCCAAGAGACCCAGTACTTC. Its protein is CASSEPGLQETQYF.

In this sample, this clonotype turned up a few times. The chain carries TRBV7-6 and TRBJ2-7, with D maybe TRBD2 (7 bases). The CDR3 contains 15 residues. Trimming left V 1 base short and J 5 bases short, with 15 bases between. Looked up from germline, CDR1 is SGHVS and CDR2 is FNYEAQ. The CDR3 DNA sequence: TGTGCCAGCAGCTTAGAGCCCAGGGGAGGGGACGAGCAGTACTTC. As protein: CASSLEPRGGDEQYF.

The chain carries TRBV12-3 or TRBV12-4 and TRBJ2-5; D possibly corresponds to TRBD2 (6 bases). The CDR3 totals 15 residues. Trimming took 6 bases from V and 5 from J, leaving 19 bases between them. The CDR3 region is CASSWVGGAWETQYF. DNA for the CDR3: TGTGCCAGCAGCTGGGTCGGAGGGGCCTGGGAGACCCAGTACTTC.

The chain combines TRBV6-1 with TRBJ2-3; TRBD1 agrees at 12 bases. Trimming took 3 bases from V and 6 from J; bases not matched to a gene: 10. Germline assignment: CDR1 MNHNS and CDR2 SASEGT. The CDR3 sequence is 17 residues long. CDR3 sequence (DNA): TGTGCCAGCAGTGAGGCCCTGGGACAGGGGGCCCGGGATACGCAGTATTTT. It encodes CASSEALGQGARDTQYF.